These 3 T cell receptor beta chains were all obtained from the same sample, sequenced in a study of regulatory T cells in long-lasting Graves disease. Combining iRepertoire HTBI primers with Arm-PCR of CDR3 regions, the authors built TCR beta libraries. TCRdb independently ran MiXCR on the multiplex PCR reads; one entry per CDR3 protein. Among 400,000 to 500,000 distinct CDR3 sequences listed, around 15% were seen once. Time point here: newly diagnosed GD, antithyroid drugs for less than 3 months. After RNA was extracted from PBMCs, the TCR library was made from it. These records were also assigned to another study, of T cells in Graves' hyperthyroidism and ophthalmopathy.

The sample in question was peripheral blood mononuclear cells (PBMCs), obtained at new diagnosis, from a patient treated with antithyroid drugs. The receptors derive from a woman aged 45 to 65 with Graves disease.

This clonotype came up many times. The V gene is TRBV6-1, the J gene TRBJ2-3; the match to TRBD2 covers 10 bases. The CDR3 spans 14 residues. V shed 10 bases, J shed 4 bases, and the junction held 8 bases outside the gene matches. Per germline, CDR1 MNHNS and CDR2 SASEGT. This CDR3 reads CATSSGRGSDTQYF. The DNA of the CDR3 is TGTGCCACGTCTAGCGGGAGAGGTTCAGATACGCAGTATTTT.

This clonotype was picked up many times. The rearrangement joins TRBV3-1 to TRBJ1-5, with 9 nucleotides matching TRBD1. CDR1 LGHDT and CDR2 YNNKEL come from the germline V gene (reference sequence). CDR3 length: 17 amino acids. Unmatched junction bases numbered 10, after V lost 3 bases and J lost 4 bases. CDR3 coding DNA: TGTGCCAGCAGCCAGGGGTACGGGACAGGGTCAAATCAGCCCCAGCATTTT. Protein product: CASSQGYGTGSNQPQHF.

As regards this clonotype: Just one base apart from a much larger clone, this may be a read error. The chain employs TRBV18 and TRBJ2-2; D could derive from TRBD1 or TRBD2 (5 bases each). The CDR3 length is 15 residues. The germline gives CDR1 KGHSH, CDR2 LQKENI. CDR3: CASSPIAQDTGEPFF. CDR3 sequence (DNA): TGTGCCAGCTCTCCGATAGCGCAGGACACCGGGGAGCCGTTTTTT.